This T cell receptor beta chain is from a study of OX40 agonist ivuxolimab in advanced cancers. Whole-study context: The study enrolled dose-escalation patients with hepatocellular carcinoma, melanoma, renal cell or head and neck cancer.

V lost 7 bases, J lost 2 bases, and 5 bases stayed unmatched. The V gene's germline CDR1 is SNHLY and CDR2 FYNNEI. The CDR3 has 14 residues. Only in-frame clones appear in the TCRdb table, and some are missing; sequencing was by immunoSEQ multiplex PCR. The sample lists about 100,000 clones, around 93% occurring once. This clonotype was sampled from an adult with an advanced solid tumor such as melanoma, head and neck, liver or kidney cancer. This chain connects TRBV2 to TRBJ1-5; TRBD1 agrees at 7 bases. This specimen was CD4+ or CD8+ T cells sorted from blood, taken in a trial of the OX40 agonist ivuxolimab. The CDR3 nucleotides read TGTGCCAGCACAGCAGGGGGTGGCAATCAGCCCCAGCATTTT. Residues: CASTAGGGNQPQHF.